A selection of T cell receptor beta chains follows, all from one sample in a study of early T cells in non-severe SARS-CoV-2 infection. Each CDR3 protein gets one entry after TCRdb re-called the 5' RACE reads with MiXCR. The sample comprises tens of thousands of distinct CDR3 sequences, roughly a tenth of which are singletons, and 4.5% to 5.5% rests with the top ten. The sequenced sample was whole blood. The receptors were sampled from an adult who was a healthcare worker with PCR-confirmed SARS-CoV-2 infection or an uninfected control (not recorded which). Each CDR3 is given with its conserved first and last residue. The D gene is left open where the match is weak. Size is stated for part of the rows, as once, few or many counts, or as a class when the clone is expanded.

CDR3nt	CDR3aa	abundance	v_gene	j_gene	d_gene
TGTGCCAGTAAAGATTCATACAATGAGCAGTTCTTC	CASKDSYNEQFF	few	TRBV6-5	TRBJ2-1	-
TGTGCCAGCAGTGGAGCGGGAGGAACAAAAAACATTCAGTACTTC	CASSGAGGTKNIQYF	many	TRBV12-3/TRBV12-4	TRBJ2-4	TRBD2
TGTGCCAGCAGCTTACCACAGGGGGACTCTGGGGCCAACGTCCTGACTTTC	CASSLPQGDSGANVLTF	many	TRBV7-9	TRBJ2-6	TRBD1
TGTGCCAGCTCACCACTTGAAGATACGCAGTATTTT	CASSPLEDTQYF	many	TRBV18	TRBJ2-3	-
TGTGCCGCCTCCCTTAGTCGGGCCCCCTATGGCTACACCTTC	CAASLSRAPYGYTF	many	TRBV14	TRBJ1-2	-
TGTGCCAGCAGCTTCGGCTTTGGGGCGAATCAGCCCCAGCATTTT	CASSFGFGANQPQHF	many	TRBV9	TRBJ1-5	-
TGTGCCAGCAGCTCTTCGAGCGGGGGGTTACAGGAGCAGTTCTTC	CASSSSSGGLQEQFF	few	TRBV11-1	TRBJ2-1	TRBD2
TGTGCCAGCAGCTTACCGCGGGAGGTCAATGAGCAGTTCTTC	CASSLPREVNEQFF	many	TRBV7-2	TRBJ2-1	TRBD2
TGCAGCGTCCAACAAGAGACCCAGTACTTC	CSVQQETQYF	-	TRBV29-1	TRBJ2-5	-
TGCAGCGTTGCGGTGGATTTACCCTACGAGCAGTACTTC	CSVAVDLPYEQYF	many	TRBV29-1	TRBJ2-7	-
TGTGCCAGCAGCTTAGGGAGCGGGGCGAGGACCGGGGAGCTGTTTTTT	CASSLGSGARTGELFF	many	TRBV7-3	TRBJ2-2	TRBD2
TGTGCCAGCAGTAGGACAGGGACTATAGCCAAAAACATTCAGTACTTC	CASSRTGTIAKNIQYF	many	TRBV12-3/TRBV12-4	TRBJ2-4	-
TGTGCCAGCAGCGGCGCAGGGATCATCTACGAGCAGTACTTC	CASSGAGIIYEQYF	few	TRBV6-2/TRBV6-3	TRBJ2-7	-
TGTGCCTGGAGTACGAGTTTACGGCTGTTTTTT	CAWSTSLRLFF	-	TRBV30	TRBJ1-4	-
TGTGCCAGCAGCCAAGAATTGGGTTACGAGCAGTACTTC	CASSQELGYEQYF	-	TRBV3-1	TRBJ2-7	-
TGCAGCGTCGCTAAAGACAGGACACTAAACATTCAGTACTTC	CSVAKDRTLNIQYF	few	TRBV29-1	TRBJ2-4	-
TGTGCCAGCAGTCCCCTAGCGGGGGACCACCACGAGCAGTACTTC	CASSPLAGDHHEQYF	many	TRBV12-3/TRBV12-4	TRBJ2-7	TRBD2
TGTGCCAGCAGCCAGGAGGACAGAAGAAGATATTTT	CASSQEDRRRYF	few	TRBV3-1	TRBJ1-3	-
TGTGCCAGCAGCTTAACCTCCGGGTCCCTCGAGCAGTACTTC	CASSLTSGSLEQYF	many	TRBV7-9	TRBJ2-7	-
TGCGCCAGCAGTGAGGGTATGGGGAAAGCTTTCTTT	CASSEGMGKAFF	many	TRBV10-1	TRBJ1-1	-
TGTGCCAGCAGTACGACTAGCGGGGGGGCATCGGCAGAGACCCAGTACTTC	CASSTTSGGASAETQYF	few	TRBV6-6	TRBJ2-5	TRBD2
TGTGCCAGCAGCCTGACTAGCGGGGGAACCTACGAGCAGTACTTC	CASSLTSGGTYEQYF	many	TRBV6-1	TRBJ2-7	TRBD2
TGTGCCAGCAGTGAAGGGTCGGCAGGATTGCTTCGCAATCAGCCCCAGCATTTT	CASSEGSAGLLRNQPQHF	-	TRBV6-1	TRBJ1-5	-